This T cell receptor beta chain appears in the sequencing data of a study of blood T cell repertoires in COVID-19. The assay was immunoSEQ multiplex PCR, and TCRdb's table has in-frame clones only and misses some. The sample records under 300,000 clones, around 83% being singletons. The CDR3 has 14 residues. CDR1 is MDHEN, CDR2 SYDVKM, per germline. The ends lost 4 bases at V and 6 bases at J; junction bases unmatched: 6. This clone appeared a few times. Sequenced sample: peripheral blood. The V gene is TRBV28, the J gene TRBJ1-5; TRBD1 aligns across 7 bases. This clonotype was obtained from a man of 80 years or more with acute or convalescent COVID-19. This CDR3 is CASSYGQVTQPQHF. In DNA form, the CDR3 reads TGTGCCAGCAGTTACGGACAGGTAACTCAGCCCCAGCATTTT.